Below are 22 T cell receptor beta chains sequenced from a single sample in a study. Each CDR3 protein is one row after TCRdb ran MiXCR on the 5' RACE reads. This sample has 11,000 or so distinct CDR3 sequences; around a quarter occur once, and the top ten carry around 3.2%. Tregs were sorted as CD4+CD25+CD127-/low cells. The material sequenced was Tregs sorted from a lymph node. The source of these receptors is a female donor with breast cancer.

This rearrangement joins TRBV4-2 to TRBJ1-4; D not resolved. The CDR3 runs 17 residues. Trimming stripped 2 bases from V and 1 base from J, with 14 bases between. Germline values: CDR1 LGHNA, CDR2 YNFKEQ. CDR3 region: CASSQKSGVGTNEKLFF. DNA for the CDR3: TGTGCCAGCAGCCAAAAATCAGGTGTAGGAACTAATGAAAAACTGTTTTTT.

In this sample, this clonotype turned up many times. The chain joins TRBV13 to TRBJ2-3; D is uncertain. V was shortened by 5 bases and J by 0 bases, with 9 bases between the two germline ends. Germline V CDR1 and CDR2: PRHDT, FYEKMQ (reference sequence). The CDR3 sequence is 14 residues long. The CDR3 nucleotides are TGTGCCAGCAGCCAACCTTCTAGCACAGATACGCAGTATTTT. It codes for CASSQPSSTDTQYF.

Ten or more counts support this clonotype. The chain is built from TRBV3-1 and TRBJ2-7; no clear D gene. V was clipped by 0 bases and J by 6 bases, with 6 bases between them. The CDR3 loop spans 12 amino acids. Germline V gives CDR1 LGHDT, CDR2 YNNKEL (reference sequence). The DNA of the CDR3 is TGTGCCAGCAGCCAAGAAGCAGCCGAGCAGTACTTC. This sequence encodes CASSQEAAEQYF.

This clonotype has just a few counts. The CDR3, as DNA: TGTGCCAGCAGTCAAGGTGGTGCCTCGAGTAACAATGAGCAGTTCTTC. Encoded protein: CASSQGGASSNNEQFF. The rearrangement links TRBV11-3 to TRBJ2-1; D not resolved. V lost 6 bases to trimming and J lost 5 bases, with 20 bases between them. The CDR3 length is 16 residues. The germline V gene has CDR1 SGHNT and CDR2 YENEEA.

The rearrangement links TRBV20-1 to TRBJ2-1; D possibly matches TRBD1 or TRBD2 (5 bases each). From germline, CDR1 is DFQATT and CDR2 SNEGSKA (reference sequence). This CDR3 contains 14 residues. The V end was cut by 2 bases, the J end by 3 bases, with 11 bases between. CDR3 bases: TGCAGTGCTAGACTTCCTGGGGGCTACAATGAGCAGTTCTTC. Translation gives CSARLPGGYNEQFF.

As regards this clonotype: It may be a read error: a sequence one base away is much more abundant. V gene TRBV7-6 combines with J gene TRBJ1-2; perhaps TRBD1 as D (5 bases). The CDR3 has 15 amino acids. In germline, CDR1 is SGHVS, CDR2 FNYEAQ. CDR3 nucleotides: TGTGCCAGCAGCTTAGATCAGGGACCCAACTATGGCCACACCTTC. This encodes CASSLDQGPNYGHTF.

By proportion, this clonotype is medium-sized. This chain links TRBV7-3 with TRBJ1-1; D uncertain. Trimming pared 5 bases from V and 3 bases from J, leaving 10 bases between. This CDR3 spans 13 amino acids. CDR1 is SGHTA, CDR2 FQGTGA, per germline. As DNA, the CDR3 is TGTGCCAGCAGCCCCGGCGCGGACACTGAAGCTTTCTTT. This encodes CASSPGADTEAFF.

This clonotype occurred a few times. This chain uses TRBV7-2 with TRBJ1-2; 9 nucleotides align to TRBD1. This CDR3 is built from 14 residues. Trimming at V came to 4 bases and at J to 10 bases, leaving 10 bases not matched to a gene. CDR1 is SGHTA, CDR2 FQGNSA, per germline. CDR3: CASSSRDRALDYTF. The CDR3, as DNA: TGTGCCAGCAGCTCCCGGGACAGGGCCCTTGACTACACCTTC.

The genes are TRBV5-1 and TRBJ2-1, with 7 bases fitting TRBD2. In germline, CDR1 is SGHRS, CDR2 YFSETQ. The CDR3 covers 15 residues. Unmatched junction bases numbered 13, after V lost 4 bases and J lost 9 bases. The CDR3 is CASSPLTGGLGEQFF. The DNA of the CDR3 is TGCGCCAGCAGCCCGCTAACGGGAGGCCTTGGTGAGCAGTTCTTC.

By sample fraction, this clonotype is medium-sized. The gene calls are TRBV20-1 and TRBJ2-7; D gene uncertain. This CDR3 is built from 12 residues. Trimming pared 0 bases from V and 3 bases from J, leaving 6 bases between. Germline assignment: CDR1 DFQATT and CDR2 SNEGSKA (reference sequence). CDR3 bases: TGCAGTGCTAGAGATCAAAGCTACGAGCAGTACTTC. As protein: CSARDQSYEQYF.

This clonotype was detected ten times or more. The genes are TRBV5-1 and TRBJ2-3, with D perhaps matching TRBD2 (5 bases). This CDR3 spans 15 amino acids. CDR1 and CDR2 from the germline V gene are SGHRS and YFSETQ. Trimming stripped 1 base from V and 2 bases from J, with 11 bases between. In DNA form, the CDR3 reads TGCGCCAGCAGCTTGAGAGGGCTGGCCACAGATACGCAGTATTTT. It specifies CASSLRGLATDTQYF. Full variable domain (outside the CDR3, taken from reference TRBV5-1 and TRBJ2-3): KAGVTQTPRYLIKTRGQQVTLSCSPISGHRSVSWYQQTPGQGLQFLFEYFSETQRNKGNFPGRFSGRQFSNSRSEMNVSTLELGDSALYLCASSLRGLATDTQYFGPGTRLTVL.

This clonotype is deemed large. The chain employs TRBV12-3 or TRBV12-4 and TRBJ1-5; the D is unclear. The CDR3 has 14 amino acids. Trimming took off 3 bases at V and 9 bases at J, with 15 bases between the two ends. CDR3 DNA: TGTGCCAGCAGTTTTTATCAGGTTCTTGGGCCCCAGCATTTT. This translates into CASSFYQVLGPQHF.

This clonotype was recorded many times. This chain joins TRBV7-9 and TRBJ1-3; 7 positions agree with TRBD1. The CDR3 is 14 amino acids. Germline loops: CDR1 SEHNR, CDR2 FQNEAQ (reference sequence). Trimming took 5 bases from V and 4 from J; bases not matched to a gene: 5. The CDR3, as DNA: TGTGCCAGCAGCAACCCGACAGGGGGAAACACCATATATTTT. It encodes CASSNPTGGNTIYF.

This clonotype rates as medium-sized (0.01 to 0.1%). The chain combines TRBV5-1 with TRBJ1-4, with a possible D match to TRBD1 (5 bases). Deletions cut 5 bases from V and 5 bases from J, with 19 bases between. In germline, CDR1 is SGHRS, CDR2 YFSETQ. The CDR3 extends over 16 amino acids. In nucleotides, the CDR3 is TGCGCCAGCAGGCTGAGGCAGGGCGGAGGGAATGAAAAACTGTTTTTT. Amino acids: CASRLRQGGGNEKLFF.

The chain combines TRBV19 with TRBJ1-1, with D tentatively TRBD1 (6 bases). V lost 6 bases to trimming and J lost 7 bases, with 9 bases between them. This CDR3 region has 11 residues. From germline, CDR1 is LNHDA and CDR2 SQIVND (reference sequence). The CDR3 DNA reads TGTGCCAGTAGAGACAGGTTTGAAGCTTTCTTT. Translating gives CASRDRFEAFF.

This clonotype was recorded at least ten times. CDR3 nucleotide sequence: TGCAGTGCTAGGATCTGGACTAGTCCCTACAATGAGCAGTTCTTC. As protein: CSARIWTSPYNEQFF. The chain couples TRBV20-1 to TRBJ2-1; 7 positions agree with TRBD2. Germline V gene lookup returns CDR1 DFQATT and CDR2 SNEGSKA (reference sequence). V gave up 3 bases and J gave up 2 bases; unmatched junction bases: 7. The CDR3 has 15 amino acids.

This clonotype has ten or more counts. The chain carries TRBV3-1 and TRBJ1-5, with 7 positions matching TRBD1. V shed 0 bases and J 7 bases; nucleotides not matched to a gene: 6. CDR1 and CDR2 from the germline V gene are LGHDT and YNNKEL (reference sequence). The CDR3 consists of 15 residues. The CDR3 reads CASSQDRTGGQPQHF. CDR3 sequence (DNA): TGTGCCAGCAGCCAAGATAGGACAGGAGGGCAGCCCCAGCATTTT.

In its sample, this clonotype is medium-sized (0.01 to 0.1%). The V call is TRBV7-3, the J call TRBJ2-1; 8 nucleotides match TRBD1. J gave up 7 bases and V 1 base, and 6 bases lay outside the gene matches. Germline CDR1 and CDR2: SGHTA and FQGTGA. The CDR3 covers 15 residues. The CDR3 DNA is TGTGCCAGCAGCTTAAGGCAGGGGGCTCGGAATGAGCAGTTCTTC. Protein: CASSLRQGARNEQFF.

J is TRBJ2-2 and V is TRBV5-1; D is unclear. The germline V gene encodes CDR1 SGHRS and CDR2 YFSETQ. This CDR3 is 12 amino acids long. The V gene lost 0 bases and the J gene lost 6 bases, with 3 bases spanning the gap. CDR3 nucleotides: TGCGCCAGCAGCTTGGGGGCCGGGGAGCTGTTTTTT. Translated, it gives CASSLGAGELFF.

There are many counts of this clonotype. This chain joins TRBV12-3 or TRBV12-4 and TRBJ1-2; the D is unclear. There are 14 residues in the CDR3. The germline V and J ends were trimmed by 0 bases and 0 bases, with 5 bases remaining between them. As DNA, the CDR3 is TGTGCCAGCAGTTTAGCAGGGCCTAACTATGGCTACACCTTC. It yields the protein CASSLAGPNYGYTF.

By sample fraction, this clonotype is large. This chain connects TRBV12-3 or TRBV12-4 to TRBJ1-5; 7 nucleotides line up with TRBD1. J gave up 1 base and V 5 bases, and 2 bases lay outside the gene matches. The CDR3 spans 14 residues. In DNA, the CDR3 is TGTGCCAGCAGTCCGACAGGGAGCAATCAGCCCCAGCATTTT. As protein: CASSPTGSNQPQHF.

Concerning this clonotype itself: A much larger clone is a single base away; this may be a read error. The CDR3 reads CGVETTDYGYTF. The CDR3 DNA sequence: TGCGGCGTTGAAACGACAGACTATGGCTACACCTTC. The chain has TRBV29-1 and TRBJ1-2; weak D call: TRBD1 (5 bases). The CDR3 totals 12 residues. The germline V gene has CDR1 SQVTM and CDR2 ANQGSEA.